These T cell receptor beta chains were read from a single sample in a study of shared clonotypes between healthy human individuals. The method was immunoSEQ multiplex PCR; TCRdb's version includes in-frame clones alone and lacks a portion of them. The table has about 2.4 million clones, approximately 93% seen once. Material for sequencing was naive CD4+ T cells from PBMCs. The source of these receptors is a man aged 18 to 30 in good health. Some clones in this sample may be carry-over from other donors' samples. The CDR3 runs from the conserved cysteine through the conserved F or W. Fields, in order: CDR3 protein, CDR3 DNA, clone size, V gene, D gene, J gene. The D gene is left open where the match is weak. Clone size appears in some rows only: once, few, many, or a class for an expanded clone.

CDR3 protein: CSVEVVYNEQFF
CDR3 DNA: TGCAGCGTTGAAGTAGTATACAATGAGCAGTTCTTC
clone size: -
V gene: TRBV29-1
D gene: -
J gene: TRBJ2-1

CDR3 protein: CASSEFGQIPYNEQFF
CDR3 DNA: TGTGCCAGCAGCGAATTCGGACAGATACCCTACAATGAGCAGTTCTTC
clone size: -
V gene: TRBV7-9
D gene: -
J gene: TRBJ2-1

CDR3 protein: CASSPPIVTGVEYDEQFF
CDR3 DNA: TGTGCCAGCTCACCACCTATCGTCACAGGGGTGGAATACGATGAGCAGTTCTTC
clone size: once
V gene: TRBV18
D gene: TRBD1
J gene: TRBJ2-1

CDR3 protein: CASSQVIQDKYEQYF
CDR3 DNA: TGCGCCAGCAGCCAAGTAATTCAGGACAAGTACGAGCAGTACTTC
clone size: -
V gene: TRBV4-1
D gene: -
J gene: TRBJ2-7

CDR3 protein: CASSFTGGETQYF
CDR3 DNA: TGTGCCAGCAGCTTCACGGGAGGGGAGACCCAGTACTTC
clone size: -
V gene: TRBV7-3
D gene: TRBD2
J gene: TRBJ2-5

CDR3 protein: CASSQGQIDNYGYTF
CDR3 DNA: TGCGCCAGCAGCCAAGGTCAGATTGATAACTATGGCTACACCTTC
clone size: -
V gene: TRBV4-1
D gene: -
J gene: TRBJ1-2

CDR3 protein: CASSLAGEQFF
CDR3 DNA: TGTGCCAGCAGCCTAGCGGGTGAGCAGTTCTTC
clone size: -
V gene: TRBV14
D gene: TRBD2
J gene: TRBJ2-1

CDR3 protein: CASSLTVRGAGQAFF
CDR3 DNA: TGTGCCAGCAGCTTGACTGTCAGGGGCGCAGGCCAAGCTTTCTTT
clone size: -
V gene: TRBV7-9
D gene: -
J gene: TRBJ1-1

CDR3 protein: CASSLVWSREYGYTF
CDR3 DNA: TGTGCCAGCAGCTTAGTTTGGTCGCGGGAATATGGCTACACCTTC
clone size: -
V gene: TRBV7-2
D gene: -
J gene: TRBJ1-2

CDR3 protein: CSVVTGLAVTGELFF
CDR3 DNA: TGCAGCGTTGTAACGGGACTAGCGGTGACCGGGGAGCTGTTTTTT
clone size: -
V gene: TRBV29-1
D gene: TRBD2
J gene: TRBJ2-2

CDR3 protein: CASKGRAGYEQYF
CDR3 DNA: TGTGCCAGCAAAGGGAGGGCCGGGTACGAGCAGTACTTC
clone size: -
V gene: TRBV2
D gene: TRBD2
J gene: TRBJ2-7

CDR3 protein: CSAPGRRVNSYNEQFF
CDR3 DNA: TGCAGCGCCCCTGGGAGGAGAGTCAACTCCTACAATGAGCAGTTCTTC
clone size: -
V gene: TRBV29-1
D gene: -
J gene: TRBJ2-1

CDR3 protein: CASSVWLAGANPYNEQFF
CDR3 DNA: TGTGCCAGCAGTGTTTGGCTAGCGGGAGCGAATCCATACAATGAGCAGTTCTTC
clone size: -
V gene: TRBV6-1
D gene: TRBD2
J gene: TRBJ2-1

CDR3 protein: CASSVRVSPAPGELFF
CDR3 DNA: TGTGCCAGCAGCGTAAGAGTCTCGCCGGCTCCCGGGGAGCTGTTTTTT
clone size: -
V gene: TRBV9
D gene: -
J gene: TRBJ2-2

CDR3 protein: CASSPQLAKNIQYF
CDR3 DNA: TGTGCCAGCTCACCACAACTAGCCAAAAACATTCAGTACTTC
clone size: -
V gene: TRBV18
D gene: -
J gene: TRBJ2-4

CDR3 protein: CASSFASTGYGYTF
CDR3 DNA: TGTGCCAGCAGTTTCGCGTCCACCGGTTATGGCTACACCTTC
clone size: -
V gene: TRBV28
D gene: -
J gene: TRBJ1-2

CDR3 protein: CASSVIMVGRMHQPQHF
CDR3 DNA: TGTGCCAGCAGCGTAATAATGGTAGGACGGATGCATCAGCCCCAGCATTTT
clone size: -
V gene: TRBV9
D gene: -
J gene: TRBJ1-5

CDR3 protein: CASSLEDGNEQFF
CDR3 DNA: TGTGCCAGCAGCTTAGAGGACGGAAATGAGCAGTTCTTC
clone size: -
V gene: TRBV7-2
D gene: -
J gene: TRBJ2-1

CDR3 protein: CASSRSGRAGTDTQYF
CDR3 DNA: TGTGCCAGCAGCCGTAGCGGGAGGGCCGGGACAGATACGCAGTATTTT
clone size: -
V gene: TRBV7-9
D gene: TRBD2
J gene: TRBJ2-3

CDR3 protein: CASNAGRFSMNTEAFF
CDR3 DNA: TGTGCCAGCAATGCGGGCAGGTTTTCCATGAACACTGAAGCTTTCTTT
clone size: once
V gene: TRBV6-6
D gene: -
J gene: TRBJ1-1

CDR3 protein: CASSWDSGTGAYGYTF
CDR3 DNA: TGTGCCAGCAGCTGGGACTCCGGGACAGGGGCCTATGGCTACACCTTC
clone size: -
V gene: TRBV5-8
D gene: TRBD1
J gene: TRBJ1-2

CDR3 protein: CASSASVPDTQYF
CDR3 DNA: TGTGCCAGCAGCGCTTCCGTTCCAGATACGCAGTATTTT
clone size: -
V gene: TRBV27
D gene: -
J gene: TRBJ2-3

CDR3 protein: CASSISPAGNQPQHF
CDR3 DNA: TGTGCCAGTAGTATATCCCCAGCGGGCAATCAGCCCCAGCATTTT
clone size: -
V gene: TRBV19
D gene: -
J gene: TRBJ1-5

CDR3 protein: CASSLLGHRMSYEQYF
CDR3 DNA: TGTGCCAGCAGCTTATTGGGACACCGGATGTCCTACGAGCAGTACTTC
clone size: -
V gene: TRBV7-2
D gene: -
J gene: TRBJ2-7

CDR3 protein: CASSQGGAGGVKTQYF
CDR3 DNA: TGCGCCAGCAGCCAAGGAGGAGCGGGAGGGGTAAAGACCCAGTACTTC
clone size: -
V gene: TRBV4-1
D gene: TRBD2
J gene: TRBJ2-5

CDR3 protein: CASMGFGKQYF
CDR3 DNA: TGTGCCAGTATGGGATTTGGGAAGCAGTACTTC
clone size: -
V gene: TRBV2
D gene: -
J gene: TRBJ2-7

CDR3 protein: CASSVGTSGYTDTQYF
CDR3 DNA: TGTGCCAGCAGCGTTGGGACTAGCGGTTACACAGATACGCAGTATTTT
clone size: -
V gene: TRBV9
D gene: TRBD2
J gene: TRBJ2-3

CDR3 protein: CASSPGASGADTQYF
CDR3 DNA: TGCGCCAGCTCCCCGGGTGCTAGCGGGGCAGATACGCAGTATTTT
clone size: few
V gene: TRBV5-1
D gene: TRBD2
J gene: TRBJ2-3

CDR3 protein: CASSFRGLTGGVGTEAFF
CDR3 DNA: TGCGCCAGCAGCTTTAGGGGACTGACAGGAGGGGTAGGAACTGAAGCTTTCTTT
clone size: -
V gene: TRBV5-1
D gene: -
J gene: TRBJ1-1

CDR3 protein: CAIRDRATNEKLFF
CDR3 DNA: TGTGCCATCAGAGACAGGGCAACTAATGAAAAACTGTTTTTT
clone size: once
V gene: TRBV6-1
D gene: TRBD1
J gene: TRBJ1-4

CDR3 protein: CASSQDRGTGYGYTF
CDR3 DNA: TGCGCCAGCAGCCAAGATCGCGGGACAGGTTATGGCTACACCTTC
clone size: -
V gene: TRBV4-3
D gene: TRBD1
J gene: TRBJ1-2

CDR3 protein: CASSIGQVNQPQHF
CDR3 DNA: TGTGCCAGTAGTATAGGACAGGTCAATCAGCCCCAGCATTTT
clone size: -
V gene: TRBV19
D gene: -
J gene: TRBJ1-5

CDR3 protein: CASSSLGQGINEQFF
CDR3 DNA: TGTGCCAGCAGCTCTTTGGGACAGGGGATCAATGAGCAGTTCTTC
clone size: -
V gene: TRBV7-9
D gene: TRBD1
J gene: TRBJ2-1

CDR3 protein: CASSTLGGSYNSPLHF
CDR3 DNA: TGTGCCAGCAGCACCCTCGGGGGCTCCTATAATTCACCCCTCCACTTT
clone size: once
V gene: TRBV5-6
D gene: -
J gene: TRBJ1-6

CDR3 protein: CASRITTGASYEQYF
CDR3 DNA: TGTGCCAGCAGAATCACTACAGGGGCCTCCTACGAGCAGTACTTC
clone size: -
V gene: TRBV6-5
D gene: TRBD1
J gene: TRBJ2-7

CDR3 protein: CASSLLASGGGDTQYF
CDR3 DNA: TGTGCCAGCAGTTTATTGGCTAGCGGGGGGGGAGATACGCAGTATTTT
clone size: -
V gene: TRBV28
D gene: TRBD2
J gene: TRBJ2-3

CDR3 protein: CAISAVANYGYTF
CDR3 DNA: TGTGCCATCTCTGCAGTGGCTAACTATGGCTACACCTTC
clone size: -
V gene: TRBV10-3
D gene: -
J gene: TRBJ1-2

CDR3 protein: CASSPLLSSGSTDTQYF
CDR3 DNA: TGTGCCAGCAGCCCCCTCCTGTCTAGCGGGAGTACAGATACGCAGTATTTT
clone size: -
V gene: TRBV7-9
D gene: TRBD2
J gene: TRBJ2-3

CDR3 protein: CASSLGTGQETQYF
CDR3 DNA: TGCGCCAGCAGCTTGGGGACAGGACAAGAGACCCAGTACTTC
clone size: -
V gene: TRBV5-1
D gene: TRBD1
J gene: TRBJ2-5

CDR3 protein: CASSPRQGSPSYEQYF
CDR3 DNA: TGTGCCAGCAGCCCAAGACAGGGGTCACCCTCCTACGAGCAGTACTTC
clone size: -
V gene: TRBV11-3
D gene: TRBD1
J gene: TRBJ2-7

CDR3 protein: CASSLAGGSVYNEQFF
CDR3 DNA: TGTGCCAGCAGCTTGGCCGGCGGGAGCGTCTACAATGAGCAGTTCTTC
clone size: -
V gene: TRBV5-4
D gene: TRBD2
J gene: TRBJ2-1

CDR3 protein: CASSQPKGGRSGANVLTF
CDR3 DNA: TGTGCCAGCAGCCAGCCGAAGGGAGGGCGCTCTGGGGCCAACGTCCTGACTTTC
clone size: -
V gene: TRBV11-1
D gene: TRBD2
J gene: TRBJ2-6

CDR3 protein: CASSLSSGSGSYNEQFF
CDR3 DNA: TGTGCCAGCAGCTTATCGAGCGGGAGCGGTTCCTACAATGAGCAGTTCTTC
clone size: -
V gene: TRBV7-6
D gene: TRBD2
J gene: TRBJ2-1

CDR3 protein: CASSQEAGVFNEQFF
CDR3 DNA: TGCGCCAGCAGCCAAGAAGCAGGGGTGTTCAATGAGCAGTTCTTC
clone size: -
V gene: TRBV4-1
D gene: -
J gene: TRBJ2-1

CDR3 protein: CASSQVGSGNTEAFF
CDR3 DNA: TGTGCCAGCAGCCAAGTCGGGTCAGGGAACACTGAAGCTTTCTTT
clone size: -
V gene: TRBV4-2
D gene: -
J gene: TRBJ1-1

CDR3 protein: CASSLVRGSGRGETQYF
CDR3 DNA: TGTGCCAGCAGCTTAGTGCGCGGGAGCGGTCGGGGAGAGACCCAGTACTTC
clone size: once
V gene: TRBV7-7
D gene: TRBD2
J gene: TRBJ2-5

CDR3 protein: CASSLIGEGYNEQFF
CDR3 DNA: TGTGCCAGCAGCTTAATTGGGGAGGGGTACAATGAGCAGTTCTTC
clone size: -
V gene: TRBV7-9
D gene: TRBD2
J gene: TRBJ2-1

CDR3 protein: CASRGTGRETQYF
CDR3 DNA: TGTGCCAGCAGGGGGACAGGGAGAGAGACCCAGTACTTC
clone size: once
V gene: TRBV27
D gene: TRBD1
J gene: TRBJ2-5